The entry below describes one TCR beta chain. The antigen is undetermined. The data were obtained in a study of radiotherapy plus CTLA-4 blockade in lung cancer. Study as a whole: Objective responses were documented in around 18% of patients, with disease control in 25% to 35%. Notes on the study in general: TCR clones from tumors expanded in blood after radiotherapy plus ipilimumab.

Produced via immunoSEQ multiplex PCR; TCRdb's table is partial and in-frame only. This table holds more than 40,000 clones, around 69% found once. The CDR3 consists of 13 residues. Trimming removed 5 bases from V and 0 bases from J, with 8 bases in between. CDR1 is SSHAT and CDR2 is FNYEAQ in the germline V gene (reference sequence). The input for sequencing was peripheral blood, taken from a patient treated with radiotherapy plus ipilimumab. This receptor was taken from a human donor with non-small cell lung cancer who had stable disease on radiotherapy plus ipilimumab. This rearrangement joins TRBV7-7 to TRBJ2-7; D perhaps matches TRBD2 (6 bases). The CDR3 region is CASSQTSSYEQYF. In nucleotides, the CDR3 is TGTGCCAGCAGCCAGACTAGCTCCTACGAGCAGTACTTC.